The T cell receptor (beta chain) described here comes from a study of tissue T cells after allogeneic stem cell transplantation. This CDR3 comprises 15 residues. V was pared by 0 bases and J by 3 bases, with 3 bases of the junction left unmatched. Germline V gene data show CDR1 as NSHNY and CDR2 as SYGAGN. Data came from immunoSEQ multiplex PCR; TCRdb stores just in-frame clones and leaves some out. The repertoire holds 2,000 to 2,500 clones, with approximately 64% as singletons. On this clone: Its antigen is as yet unknown. Gene names denote mouse genes. The read halts 1 residue ahead of the CDR3 end, with the missing end drawn from the germline J gene.

The study's findings and limits: Limitations included a small, clinically heterogeneous cohort and limited sampling depth. Tissue-detected TCR repertoire was only partly captured by blood and spleen T cells. Alloreactivity or antigen specificity of tissue TCRs was not determined; some clones might be host cells. Motif-based clustering found tissue-specific repertoire signatures shared across patients, though few clones were shared.

What was sequenced was gut tissue. The V call is TRBV13-1, the J call TRBJ2-3, with 8 bases that match TRBD2. The source of this sequence is a female BALB/c mouse in good health. For the strain, the MHC haplotype given is H2-d. The chain's CDR3 is CASSDAPGGAETLYF. Incomplete CDR3 DNA: TGTGCCAGCAGTGATGCTCCTGGGGGGGCAGAAACGCTGTAT.